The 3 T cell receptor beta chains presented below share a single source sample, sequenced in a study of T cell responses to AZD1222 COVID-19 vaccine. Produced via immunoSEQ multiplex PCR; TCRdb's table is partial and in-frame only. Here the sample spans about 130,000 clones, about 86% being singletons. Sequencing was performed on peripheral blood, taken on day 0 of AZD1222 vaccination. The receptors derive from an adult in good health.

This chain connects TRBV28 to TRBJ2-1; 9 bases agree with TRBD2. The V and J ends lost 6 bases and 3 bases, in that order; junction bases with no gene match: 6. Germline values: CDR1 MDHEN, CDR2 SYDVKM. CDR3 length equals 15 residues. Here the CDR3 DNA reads TGTGCCAGCAGCTTAAGCGGGAGGATCTACAATGAGCAGTTCTTC. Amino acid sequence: CASSLSGRIYNEQFF.

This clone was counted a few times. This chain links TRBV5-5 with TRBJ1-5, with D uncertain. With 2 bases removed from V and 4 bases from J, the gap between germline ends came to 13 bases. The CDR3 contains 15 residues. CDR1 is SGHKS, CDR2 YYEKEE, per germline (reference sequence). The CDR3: CASSLAANRNQPQHF. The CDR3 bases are TGTGCCAGCAGCTTAGCGGCGAATCGGAATCAGCCCCAGCATTTT.

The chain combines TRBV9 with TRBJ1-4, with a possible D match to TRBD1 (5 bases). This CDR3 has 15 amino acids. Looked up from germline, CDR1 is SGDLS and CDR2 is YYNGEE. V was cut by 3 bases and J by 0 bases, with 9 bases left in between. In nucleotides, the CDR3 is TGTGCCAGCAGCGACGGGGGGGCAACTAATGAAAAACTGTTTTTT. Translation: CASSDGGATNEKLFF.